This passage covers 24 T cell receptor beta chains from one sample sequenced in a study of shared T cell receptors in the human thymus. Clones were sequenced by immunoSEQ multiplex PCR, and TCRdb holds only the in-frame ones, with some missing. The table records 500,000 to 850,000 clones, over 75% of them present only once. In addition, the sample was reused for a study of human thymus T cells.

The source material was thymocytes. The receptors derive from a boy in the first two years of life with a congenital heart defect.

This sequence joins TRBV13 and TRBJ2-1; TRBD2 agrees at 9 bases. Germline-derived CDR1 and CDR2 are PRHDT and FYEKMQ (reference sequence). The V and J ends lost 3 bases and 5 bases, in that order; junction bases with no gene match: 5. This CDR3 comprises 15 residues. CDR3 in amino acids: CASSFRAGGDNEQFF. The CDR3 bases are TGTGCCAGCAGCTTTCGGGCGGGGGGGGACAATGAGCAGTTCTTC.

This chain joins TRBV10-3 and TRBJ1-2; D not certain. Looked up from germline, CDR1 is ENHRY and CDR2 is SYGVKD. This CDR3 has 14 residues. Trimming pared 2 bases from V and 6 bases from J, leaving 13 bases between. In nucleotides, the CDR3 is TGTGCCATCAGTGAGCGATCAGGTCCTCATGGCTACACCTTC. This translates into CAISERSGPHGYTF.

This chain uses TRBV19 with TRBJ1-1, with 8 bases lining up with TRBD1. The CDR3 totals 15 residues. From germline, CDR1 is LNHDA and CDR2 SQIVND (reference sequence). V was clipped by 7 bases and J by 2 bases; unmatched bases: 9. The CDR3 region is CASTRTGFVNTEAFF. The CDR3 DNA sequence: TGTGCCAGTACCCGGACAGGGTTCGTCAACACTGAAGCTTTCTTT. Variable domain in full (rest from reference TRBV19 and TRBJ1-1): DGGITQSPKYLFRKEGQNVTLSCEQNLNHDAMYWYRQDPGQGLRLIYYSQIVNDFQKGDIAEGYSVSREKKESFPLTVTSAQKNPTAFYLCASTRTGFVNTEAFFGQGTRLTVV.

CDR3 coding DNA: TGTGCCAGCAGCTTAAGGGCAGGGTCGTCCCTCCTGGAGACACACGAGCAGTACTTC. Its protein product is CASSLRAGSSLLETHEQYF. The chain links TRBV7-2 to TRBJ2-7, with D perhaps TRBD1 (5 bases). Germline V CDR1 and CDR2: SGHTA, FQGNSA. Trimming left V 2 bases short and J 5 bases short, with 28 bases between. The CDR3 length is 19 residues.

The chain uses TRBV28 and TRBJ1-6; perhaps TRBD1 as D (5 bases). The germline V and J ends were trimmed by 3 bases and 0 bases, with 24 bases remaining between them. The CDR3 consists of 21 residues. The germline V gene encodes CDR1 MDHEN and CDR2 SYDVKM. CDR3 coding DNA: TGTGCCAGCAGTTTTTGCGGCCGAAAACAGGCTCGGAGCTCCTATAATTCACCCCTCCACTTT. Translation gives CASSFCGRKQARSSYNSPLHF.

This chain joins TRBV11-2 and TRBJ2-1; a weak D match, TRBD1 (6 bases). CDR1 and CDR2 from the germline V gene are SGHAT and FQNNGV. The germline V and J ends were trimmed by 5 bases and 2 bases, with 7 bases remaining between them. This CDR3 region has 13 residues. The CDR3 nucleotides are TGTGCCAGCAGCGGGGGCGCCTACAATGAGCAGTTCTTC. It is translated as CASSGGAYNEQFF.

V and J are TRBV28 and TRBJ1-1; 9 bases line up with TRBD1. The germline gives CDR1 MDHEN, CDR2 SYDVKM. V was clipped by 5 bases and J by 1 base; unmatched bases: 8. This CDR3 spans 16 amino acids. CDR3 nucleotides: TGTGCCAGCAGTCCTATCGACAGGGGGGGGAACACTGAAGCTTTCTTT. Residues: CASSPIDRGGNTEAFF.

This chain links TRBV7-9 with TRBJ2-2; 7 positions match TRBD1. The V gene's germline CDR1 is SEHNR and CDR2 FQNEAQ (reference sequence). V lost 5 bases to trimming and J lost 5 bases; unmatched junction nucleotides: 8. This CDR3 is 15 amino acids long. For the CDR3, the DNA is TGTGCCAGCAGCCGCGGCACAGGGGCGACCGGGGAGCTGTTTTTT. Protein sequence: CASSRGTGATGELFF.

The J gene is TRBJ1-5, the V gene TRBV6-5, with 10 nucleotides matching TRBD1. This CDR3 contains 15 residues. Germline CDR1 is MNHEY and CDR2 is SVGAGI. Trimming cost V 5 bases and J 4 bases; bases outside gene matches: 5. CDR3 region: CASSPTGGRNQPQHF. The CDR3 DNA sequence: TGTGCCAGCAGTCCGACAGGGGGCCGGAATCAGCCCCAGCATTTT.

This chain joins TRBV27 and TRBJ2-1; 10 bases agree with TRBD2. Unmatched junction bases numbered 14, after V lost 4 bases and J lost 5 bases. Germline CDR1 and CDR2: MNHEY and SMNVEV (reference sequence). The length of the CDR3 is 18 residues. CDR3 sequence reads: CASSSLYLAGVGHNEQFF. Written as DNA, the CDR3 is TGTGCCAGCAGTTCCCTGTATCTAGCGGGAGTAGGTCACAATGAGCAGTTCTTC.

This clone has a handful of counts. The chain joins TRBV4-3 to TRBJ2-7; TRBD1 might be the D (5 bases). Trimming cost V 3 bases and J 2 bases, with 8 bases left between them. Per germline, CDR1 LGHNA and CDR2 YSLEER. The length of the CDR3 is 13 residues. DNA for the CDR3: TGCGCCAGCAGCCACCCCAGGGCCTACGAGCAGTACTTC. Amino acid sequence: CASSHPRAYEQYF.

This CDR3 is CASSSSTQGNFSNQPQHF. CDR3 nucleotides: TGTGCCAGCAGTTCCTCCACACAGGGGAATTTCAGCAATCAGCCCCAGCATTTT. The V call is TRBV28, the J call TRBJ1-5, with TRBD1 identical over 7 bases. V dropped 4 bases and J dropped 1; count of bases not matched to a gene: 13. This CDR3 contains 18 residues. CDR1 and CDR2 from the germline V gene are MDHEN and SYDVKM.

V is TRBV21-1 and J is TRBJ1-1; the table's D gene call, TRBD1, was not cross checked with the DNA. TRBV21-1 is a listed pseudogene. The length of the CDR3 is 14 residues. CDR3: CASNPFRENTEAFF. The CDR3 DNA reads as TGTGCCAGCAACCCTTTCAGGGAGAACACTGAAGCTTTCTTT.

This clone has only a few counts. The genes are TRBV4-3 and TRBJ1-5; the D is unclear. This CDR3 spans 13 amino acids. Germline assignment: CDR1 LGHNA and CDR2 YSLEER. V was trimmed by 0 bases and J by 5 bases, leaving 5 bases between them. The CDR3 sequence is CASSQDLYQPQHF. CDR3 in DNA: TGCGCCAGCAGCCAAGATCTGTATCAGCCCCAGCATTTT.

The chain employs TRBV9 and TRBJ2-5, with D perhaps TRBD2 (5 bases). The CDR3 length is 13 residues. Germline CDR1 is SGDLS and CDR2 is YYNGEE. The ends were cut back, 2 bases at V and 3 bases at J, with 8 bases in the middle. The CDR3 DNA follows: TGTGCCAGCAGCGTCGGGGAGAAAGAGACCCAGTACTTC. Protein: CASSVGEKETQYF. Drawing the rest from reference TRBV9 and TRBJ2-5, the complete variable domain is DSGVTQTPKHLITATGQRVTLRCSPRSGDLSVYWYQQSLDQGLQFLIQYYNGEERAKGNILERFSAQQFPDLHSELNLSSLELGDSALYFCASSVGEKETQYFGPGTRLLVL.

V gene TRBV11-2 combines with J gene TRBJ2-3; 7 bases are shared with TRBD1. Germline CDR1 reads SGHAT; CDR2 reads FQNNGV. V gave up 5 bases and J gave up 5 bases; unmatched junction bases: 13. This CDR3 region has 16 residues. CDR3 sequence (DNA): TGTGCCAGCAGCGACATAGGGGGCGGGTTGGTAGATACGCAGTATTTT. Its translation is CASSDIGGGLVDTQYF.

This chain uses TRBV4-3 with TRBJ1-1; D call uncertain. The germline CDR1 and CDR2 sequences are LGHNA and YSLEER. This CDR3 region has 17 residues. Between the trimmed V and J ends, which lost 1 base and 1 base, there was a span of 16 bases. The CDR3 spells CASSQVSTLKKNTEAFF. The CDR3 DNA reads TGCGCCAGCAGCCAAGTCTCGACACTTAAGAAGAACACTGAAGCTTTCTTT.

Only a few counts were recorded for this clone. V and J are TRBV5-1 and TRBJ1-4, with D tentatively TRBD1 (6 bases). The CDR3 extends over 17 amino acids. Trimming shortened V by 3 bases and J by 4 bases, and 19 bases separated the two germline ends. Germline V gene sequence: CDR1 SGHRS, CDR2 YFSETQ. CDR3 amino acids: CASSSTTETGLNEKLFF. The CDR3 DNA follows: TGCGCCAGCAGCTCGACGACGGAGACAGGCCTTAATGAAAAACTGTTTTTT.

The chain uses TRBV28 and TRBJ2-3; tentative D call: TRBD1 (5 bases). This CDR3 spans 17 amino acids. Germline-derived CDR1 and CDR2 are MDHEN and SYDVKM. Trimming shortened V by 6 bases and J by 2 bases, and 21 bases separated the two germline ends. CDR3 nucleotides: TGTGCCAGCAGCTACCCCTCCCCCGACAGATCCACAGATACGCAGTATTTT. As protein: CASSYPSPDRSTDTQYF. Supplemented by reference TRBV28 and TRBJ2-3, the full variable domain reads DVKVTQSSRYLVKRTGEKVFLECVQDMDHENMFWYRQDPGLGLRLIYFSYDVKMKEKGDIPEGYSVSREKKERFSLILESASTNQTSMYLCASSYPSPDRSTDTQYFGPGTRLTVL.

The V call is TRBV12-2, the J call TRBJ2-1; the table's D call, TRBD2, has no DNA check behind it. TRBV12-2 has pseudogene status. There are 16 residues in the CDR3. CDR3 region: CASRGLAGDTYNEQFF. DNA of the CDR3: TGTGCAAGTCGCGGACTAGCGGGAGATACCTACAATGAGCAGTTCTTC.

The chain uses TRBV19 and TRBJ2-3, with D possibly being TRBD1 (5 bases). Germline V gene sequence: CDR1 LNHDA, CDR2 SQIVND (reference sequence). This CDR3 has 14 residues. With 3 bases removed from V and 0 bases from J, the gap between germline ends came to 7 bases. CDR3 residues: CASSMGRSTDTQYF. DNA of the CDR3: TGTGCCAGTAGTATGGGGCGGAGCACAGATACGCAGTATTTT.

V is TRBV10-3 and J is TRBJ1-2, with unresolved D. The CDR3 spans 16 residues. Looked up from germline, CDR1 is ENHRY and CDR2 is SYGVKD. V was pared by 2 bases and J by 4 bases, with 17 bases between. The CDR3 loop is CAISEMPGGYLYGYTF. CDR3 coding DNA: TGTGCCATCAGTGAGATGCCGGGAGGGTACCTCTATGGCTACACCTTC.

The genes are TRBV10-3 and TRBJ2-3; D perhaps matches TRBD2 (6 bases). Germline V CDR1 and CDR2: ENHRY, SYGVKD. This CDR3 spans 12 amino acids. V was trimmed by 10 bases and J by 0 bases, leaving 8 bases between them. This CDR3 reads CAKSGSTDTQYF. The DNA for the CDR3 is TGTGCCAAGAGCGGGAGCACAGATACGCAGTATTTT.

The V and J genes are TRBV6-5 and TRBJ1-1, with 7 bases matching TRBD1. Germline loops: CDR1 MNHEY, CDR2 SVGAGI. This CDR3 region has 14 residues. V lost 4 bases to trimming and J lost 1 base; unmatched junction nucleotides: 3. The CDR3 coding sequence is TGTGCCAGCAGTTGGACAGGACGGAACACTGAAGCTTTCTTT. It translates to CASSWTGRNTEAFF.